A selection of T cell receptor beta chains follows, all from one sample in a study of blood T cell repertoires in COVID-19. The method was immunoSEQ multiplex PCR; TCRdb's version includes in-frame clones alone and lacks a portion of them. The sample includes some 180,000 clones, 86% of them seen just once. Sequenced sample: peripheral blood. The receptors shown here come from a man between 65 and 85 years old with active or convalescent COVID-19. Both conserved end residues are part of each CDR3. The order of the fields is clone size, CDR3 length, V gene, D gene, J gene, CDR3 protein, CDR3 DNA. The D gene is left open where the match is weak. Clone size appears in some rows only: once, few, many, or a class for an expanded clone.

NA	18	TRBV28	TRBD1	TRBJ2-7	CASNTIQGARVAVYEQYF	TGTGCCAGCAATACCATCCAGGGGGCGAGGGTGGCGGTCTACGAGCAGTACTTC
NA	15	TRBV7-2	TRBD1	TRBJ2-1	CASSWDRVPGDEQFF	TGTGCCAGCAGCTGGGACAGGGTTCCCGGAGATGAGCAGTTCTTC
NA	17	TRBV18	NA	TRBJ1-4	CASSPKGAREHGGKLFF	TGTGCCAGCTCACCAAAAGGCGCGAGGGAACACGGAGGAAAACTGTTTTTT
NA	13	TRBV14	NA	TRBJ1-2	CASSQRQAYGYTF	TGTGCCAGCAGCCAACGACAGGCCTATGGCTACACCTTC
NA	20	TRBV24-1	TRBD1	TRBJ1-2	CATSEGRLGTGGRANYGYTF	TGTGCCACCAGCGAAGGCCGCTTGGGGACAGGGGGCAGAGCTAACTATGGCTACACCTTC
NA	15	TRBV6-4	NA	TRBJ1-6	CASRAGSSYNSPLHF	TGTGCCAGCAGAGCCGGGTCCTCCTATAATTCACCCCTCCACTTT
NA	15	TRBV7-7	TRBD1	TRBJ2-5	CASSSTGDGGETQYF	TGTGCTAGCAGCTCCACAGGGGATGGGGGAGAGACCCAGTACTTC
NA	15	TRBV4-3	TRBD1	TRBJ2-7	CASSQQTGLLGEQYF	TGCGCCAGCAGCCAGCAGACAGGGTTGCTTGGCGAGCAGTACTTC
NA	15	TRBV18	NA	TRBJ2-7	CASSPIEAGSYEQYF	TGTGCCAGCTCACCAATTGAAGCCGGTTCCTACGAGCAGTACTTC
NA	14	TRBV29-1	TRBD1	TRBJ1-2	CSVERRDRNYGYTF	TGCAGCGTTGAACGCCGGGACAGAAACTATGGCTACACCTTC
NA	15	TRBV30	NA	TRBJ2-3	CAWSMRSSGWDTQYF	TGTGCCTGGAGTATGAGGAGTTCGGGGTGGGATACGCAGTATTTT
NA	15	TRBV6-2/TRBV6-3	NA	TRBJ1-2	CASSRYDTPGDGYTF	TGTGCCAGCAGCCGATACGACACCCCAGGGGACGGCTACACCTTC
once	16	TRBV3-1/TRBV3-2	NA	TRBJ1-5	CASSQESEYSNQPQHF	TGTGCCAGCAGCCAAGAGAGTGAGTATAGCAATCAGCCCCAGCATTTT
once	16	TRBV7-2	TRBD2	TRBJ2-1	CASSRQGLAEYNEQFF	TGTGCCAGCAGCAGGCAGGGACTAGCGGAGTACAATGAGCAGTTCTTC
NA	15	TRBV7-2	NA	TRBJ1-2	CASSPPGRNLLGYTF	TGTGCCAGCAGCCCCCCCGGGAGGAACCTTTTGGGCTACACCTTC
NA	13	TRBV27	TRBD2	TRBJ2-7	CASSLGGSYEQYF	TGTGCCAGCAGTTTGGGGGGGTCCTACGAGCAGTACTTC
NA	13	TRBV29-1	TRBD1	TRBJ1-2	CSVRQDREGGYTF	TGCAGCGTCCGACAGGACAGGGAGGGTGGCTACACCTTC
NA	12	TRBV18	NA	TRBJ1-2	CASSPLRGGYTF	TGTGCCAGCTCACCACTCCGCGGTGGCTACACCTTC